This TCR beta chain was captured by sequencing in a study of T-cell memory formation after mild COVID-19. Study information: TCR clusters were largely donor specific.

Germline lookup yields CDR1 MNHNS and CDR2 SASEGT. This CDR3 is 14 amino acids long. V shed 4 bases and J shed 8 bases, with 14 bases lying between them. TCRdb used MiXCR to reprocess the 5' RACE reads, holding one entry per CDR3 protein. The sample carries some 300,000 distinct CDR3 sequences, 20% to 25% recorded once. A note on this clonotype: Antigen: not known.

Findings and limits, study-wide: The authors left the SARS-CoV-2 specificity of second-wave clones peaking on day 37 unconfirmed. Cross-reactive memory seemingly joined, as some responding clones were found in pre-infection memory. The study found balanced CD4/CD8 in clones contracting day 15 to 85 and a CD4+ lean in later expanders.

Sample: PBMCs or a T cell subset sorted from them (not recorded which). The V and J genes are TRBV6-1 and TRBJ2-2, with D unclear. The sequence derives from a man aged 18 to 29 who had mild COVID-19 (a few samples of this study predate the infection). Cell type and time point are not known. The CDR3: CASSVIRLLGELFF. The CDR3 DNA is TGTGCCAGCAGTGTCATCCGCCTTCTGGGGGAGCTGTTTTTT.